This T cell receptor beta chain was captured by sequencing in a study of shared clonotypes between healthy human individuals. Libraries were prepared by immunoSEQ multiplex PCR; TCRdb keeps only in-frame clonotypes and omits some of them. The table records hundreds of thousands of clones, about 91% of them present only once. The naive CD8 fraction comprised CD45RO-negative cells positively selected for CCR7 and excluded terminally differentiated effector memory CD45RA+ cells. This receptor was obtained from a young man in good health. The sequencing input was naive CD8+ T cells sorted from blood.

CDR3 in DNA: TGCGCCAGCAGCCAAGTGGGGCAGGGCACTAATCAGCCCCAGCATTTT. This codes for CASSQVGQGTNQPQHF. J is TRBJ1-5 and V is TRBV4-1; a weak D match, TRBD1 (5 bases). V shed 1 base and J shed 4 bases, with 14 bases lying between them. The CDR3 totals 16 residues. Germline values: CDR1 MGHRA, CDR2 YSYEKL.